This TCR beta chain was captured in a study of PD-1 blockade in classical Hodgkin lymphoma. V shed 0 bases and J 8 bases; nucleotides not matched to a gene: 8. The CDR3 loop spans 15 amino acids. The germline gives CDR1 SGHNT, CDR2 YYREEE (reference sequence). This clone was observed a single time. Antigen unknown. Each patient experienced a relapse that followed autologous stem cell transplantation, and brentuximab vedotin exposure varied. The study recorded best responses of complete response, partial response or progressive disease. Generated by immunoSEQ multiplex PCR, the TCRdb table keeps only in-frame clones and is missing some. The data show 98,000 or so clones, roughly nine tenths seen once. Study results and caveats: Newly diagnosed patients and complete responders had comparable diversity at baseline.

The material sequenced was peripheral blood mononuclear cells (PBMCs), taken before the second cycle of nivolumab. The clonotype comes from a human donor with classical Hodgkin lymphoma. V gene TRBV5-4 combines with J gene TRBJ1-2; 9 nucleotides align to TRBD1. The CDR3 protein is CASSLGGQGGGGYTF. The DNA of the CDR3 is TGTGCCAGCAGCTTGGGGGGACAGGGAGGAGGCGGCTACACCTTC.